This T cell receptor (beta chain) is drawn from a study of cytomegalovirus exposure and HLA in healthy donors. V was pared by 8 bases and J by 6 bases, with 13 bases of the junction left unmatched. Germline values: CDR1 SQVTM, CDR2 ANQGSEA. The CDR3 is made up of 15 amino acids. A multiplex PCR was run with 60 Vbeta primers and 13 Jbeta primers. Measured with immunoSEQ multiplex PCR; TCRdb has only the in-frame clones, and not every one. The sample has about 70,000 clones, almost 70% seen once; the top ten hold less than 20%. The clonotype was recovered from a man aged 35 to 55 in good health and CMV-seropositive. This sequence joins TRBV29-1 and TRBJ2-3; 11 bases match TRBD2. Input material: PBMCs. The CDR3 spells CSNEGPSGGFDTQYF. The CDR3 DNA sequence: TGCAGCAACGAGGGGCCTAGCGGGGGGTTTGATACGCAGTATTTT.